These 10 T cell receptor beta chains came from one sample sequenced in a study of Graves' ophthalmopathy and Graves' hyperthyroidism. Scientists amplified the TCR beta CDR3 regions from RNA transcripts. First-round RT-PCR used HTBI primers; second-round multiplex PCR followed. TCRdb reanalysed the multiplex PCR reads using MiXCR and keeps one entry per CDR3 protein. The sample lists 200,000 to 250,000 distinct CDR3 sequences, around a fifth occurring once. What was sequenced was peripheral blood. The source is a woman aged 45-60 years with Graves' ophthalmopathy.

The sample holds many counts of this clonotype. The chain joins TRBV4-1 to TRBJ2-5; D not resolved. The ends were cut back, 1 base at V and 7 bases at J, with 10 bases in the middle. The germline V gene has CDR1 MGHRA and CDR2 YSYEKL. This CDR3 contains 13 residues. This chain's CDR3 is CASSQAREGTQYF. CDR3 DNA sequence: TGCGCCAGCAGCCAAGCGCGAGAAGGGACCCAGTACTTC.

This clonotype came up a few times. This chain joins TRBV5-1 and TRBJ2-7, with a weak D call TRBD2 (5 bases). The V end was cut by 0 bases, the J end by 6 bases, with 16 bases between. The CDR3 loop spans 15 amino acids. The germline V gene has CDR1 SGHRS and CDR2 YFSETQ. CDR3 nucleotide sequence: TGCGCCAGCAGCTTGGTCCCGGAGGTGGTTGGCGAGCAGTACTTC. It specifies CASSLVPEVVGEQYF.

This clonotype was recorded at least ten times. The V gene is TRBV30, the J gene TRBJ1-6, with D perhaps TRBD1 (6 bases). V was pared by 0 bases and J by 15 bases, with 18 bases between. The CDR3 sequence is 14 residues long. Germline V gene lookup returns CDR1 GTSNPN and CDR2 SVGIG (reference sequence). In nucleotides, the CDR3 is TGTGCCTGGAGTGTAACAGGGATAGCAGCAGGCCTCCACTTT. Translating gives CAWSVTGIAAGLHF.

This clonotype came up a few times. The genes are TRBV6-1 and TRBJ2-7, with a possible D match to TRBD1 (5 bases). The V end lost 5 bases, the J end lost 0 bases, and 11 bases lay between the germline ends. Per the germline V gene, CDR1 is MNHNS and CDR2 is SASEGT. The CDR3 totals 14 residues. The DNA for the CDR3 is TGTGCCAGCAGTCTGCGAGACAGCTCCTACGAGCAGTACTTC. As protein: CASSLRDSSYEQYF.

This clonotype was counted at least ten times. The chain employs TRBV2 and TRBJ2-2, with D perhaps being TRBD1 or TRBD2 (6 bases each). Germline values: CDR1 SNHLY, CDR2 FYNNEI. Trimming took off 8 bases at V and 3 bases at J, with 16 bases between the two ends. This CDR3 spans 15 amino acids. CDR3 sequence reads: CASGGSGADTGELFF. The DNA for the CDR3 is TGTGCCAGCGGGGGTTCGGGGGCGGACACCGGGGAGCTGTTTTTT.

This chain connects TRBV30 to TRBJ1-5, with unresolved D. CDR1 and CDR2 from the germline V gene are GTSNPN and SVGIG (reference sequence). CDR3 size: 13 residues. V gave up 2 bases and J gave up 5 bases, with 10 bases separating them. CDR3 region: CAWSRRYDQPQHF. The CDR3 coding sequence is TGTGCCTGGAGTCGCAGGTACGATCAGCCCCAGCATTTT.

The rearrangement links TRBV5-1 to TRBJ2-5, with 12 bases lining up with TRBD2. The CDR3 is 15 amino acids. Germline CDR1 is SGHRS and CDR2 is YFSETQ. After removal of 4 bases from V and 5 bases from J, the junction contained 6 bases not matched to a gene. The CDR3: CASSDLTSGSETQYF. The CDR3 coding sequence is TGCGCCAGCAGCGACCTGACTAGCGGGAGTGAGACCCAGTACTTC.

This clonotype was recorded many times. The chain recombines TRBV5-1 with TRBJ1-1; 8 positions match TRBD1. Trimming took 0 bases from V and 4 from J; bases not matched to a gene: 5. The CDR3 length is 15 residues. Germline V gene lookup returns CDR1 SGHRS and CDR2 YFSETQ. The CDR3 reads CASSLAATGGTEAFF. CDR3 DNA sequence: TGCGCCAGCAGCTTGGCTGCTACAGGGGGCACTGAAGCTTTCTTT. Together with reference TRBV5-1 and TRBJ1-1, the CDR3 gives the full variable domain: KAGVTQTPRYLIKTRGQQVTLSCSPISGHRSVSWYQQTPGQGLQFLFEYFSETQRNKGNFPGRFSGRQFSNSRSEMNVSTLELGDSALYLCASSLAATGGTEAFFGQGTRLTVV.

This clonotype was counted a few times. The chain uses TRBV28 and TRBJ1-2; maybe TRBD1 (6 bases). The CDR3 spans 15 residues. Germline V gene lookup returns CDR1 MDHEN and CDR2 SYDVKM. V was shortened by 3 bases and J by 2 bases, with 13 bases between the two germline ends. The CDR3 loop reads CASSFPLTGNYGYTF. The CDR3 DNA follows: TGTGCCAGCAGTTTTCCACTGACAGGAAACTATGGCTACACCTTC.

There are many counts of this clonotype. The V call is TRBV30, the J call TRBJ1-5; D is ambiguous. Germline lookup yields CDR1 GTSNPN and CDR2 SVGIG (reference sequence). This CDR3 contains 15 residues. Deletions cut 2 bases from V and 2 bases from J, with 13 bases between. The CDR3 coding sequence is TGTGCCTGGAGTCAAGGCCTGAAAGGCAATCAGCCCCAGCATTTT. Its translation is CAWSQGLKGNQPQHF. The full variable domain, its missing parts supplied by reference TRBV30 and TRBJ1-5, is SQTIHQWPATLVQPVGSPLSLECTVEGTSNPNLYWYRQAAGRGLQLLFYSVGIGQISSEVPQNLSASRPQDRQFILSSKKLLLSDSGFYLCAWSQGLKGNQPQHFGDGTRLSIL.